This T cell receptor (beta chain) was captured by sequencing in a study of T-cell reconstitution after alpha-beta-depleted transplantation in children. At least ten counts were recorded for this clonotype. Preparing the TCRbeta library involved the use of unique molecular identifiers. One entry per CDR3 protein results from TCRdb running MiXCR on the PCR reads. This sample has hundreds of thousands of distinct CDR3 sequences, with 15% to 20% found just once. This TCR came from a human donor who donated a stem cell graft to a child with acute myeloid leukemia. The starting material was PBMCs from the stem cell graft donor, obtained from the stem cell graft.

The CDR3 DNA follows: TGTGCCAGCAGTTTTATAGGACAAAGGGAGACCCAGTACTTC. Translation gives CASSFIGQRETQYF. The J gene is TRBJ2-5, the V gene TRBV28; D is perhaps TRBD1 (5 bases). The CDR3 contains 14 residues. V was shortened by 3 bases and J by 5 bases, with 13 bases between the two germline ends. From germline, CDR1 is MDHEN and CDR2 SYDVKM.